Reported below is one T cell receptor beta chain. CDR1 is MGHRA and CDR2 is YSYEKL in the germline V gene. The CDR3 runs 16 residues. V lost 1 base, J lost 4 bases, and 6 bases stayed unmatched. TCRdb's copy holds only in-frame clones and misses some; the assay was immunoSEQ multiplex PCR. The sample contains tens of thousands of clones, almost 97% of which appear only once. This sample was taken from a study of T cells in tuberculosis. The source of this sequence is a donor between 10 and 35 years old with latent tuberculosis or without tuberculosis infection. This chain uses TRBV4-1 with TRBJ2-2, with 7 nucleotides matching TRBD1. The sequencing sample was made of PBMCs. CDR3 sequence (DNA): TGCGCCAGCAGCCAAGGGGCAGGGGGTGCCACCGGGGAGCTGTTTTTT. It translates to CASSQGAGGATGELFF.